Each of the 10 T cell receptor beta chains below was sequenced from the same sample in a study of T cell changes during pregnancy in multiple sclerosis. Only in-frame clones appear in the TCRdb table, and some are missing; sequencing was by immunoSEQ multiplex PCR. The table lists roughly 30,000 clones, roughly 91% of them singletons, with approximately 0.41% in the top ten. The starting material was CD4+ T cells from peripheral blood mononuclear cells, obtained in the second trimester of pregnancy. The receptors were gathered from a female donor with multiple sclerosis, enrolled in a pregnancy study.

The sample holds one count of this clone. The J gene is TRBJ1-3, the V gene TRBV9, with 8 nucleotides matching TRBD1. This CDR3 region has 15 residues. Trimming cost V 2 bases and J 2 bases; bases outside gene matches: 3. Germline V gene data show CDR1 as SGDLS and CDR2 as YYNGEE. DNA of the CDR3: TGTGCCAGCAGCGTCTCACAGGGGGCTGGAAACACCATATATTTT. Translating gives CASSVSQGAGNTIYF. Full variable domain (outside the CDR3, taken from reference TRBV9 and TRBJ1-3): DSGVTQTPKHLITATGQRVTLRCSPRSGDLSVYWYQQSLDQGLQFLIQYYNGEERAKGNILERFSAQQFPDLHSELNLSSLELGDSALYFCASSVSQGAGNTIYFGEGSWLTVV.

This chain uses TRBV7-7 with TRBJ2-1, with 8 bases matching TRBD1. The CDR3 length is 14 residues. In germline, CDR1 is SSHAT, CDR2 FNYEAQ (reference sequence). V lost 4 bases to trimming and J lost 6 bases; unmatched junction nucleotides: 5. In DNA, the CDR3 is TGTGCCAGCAGCTCCGACAGGGGACGCAATGAGCAGTTCTTC. This gives the protein CASSSDRGRNEQFF. Full variable domain (outside the CDR3, taken from reference TRBV7-7 and TRBJ2-1): GAGVSQSPRYKVTKRGQDVTLRCDPISSHATLYWYQQALGQGPEFLTYFNYEAQPDKSGLPSDRFSAERPEGSISTLTIQRTEQRDSAMYRCASSSDRGRNEQFFGPGTRLTVL.

This clone was counted a single time. The V call is TRBV5-1, the J call TRBJ2-1; D might be TRBD2 (5 bases). This CDR3 spans 14 amino acids. V lost 0 bases to trimming and J lost 6 bases, with 10 bases between them. Germline lookup yields CDR1 SGHRS and CDR2 YFSETQ. CDR3 nucleotide sequence: TGCGCCAGCAGCTTGGGGAACCTAGCCAATGAGCAGTTCTTC. Translated, it gives CASSLGNLANEQFF.

The chain combines TRBV18 with TRBJ2-1; D is ambiguous. CDR1 and CDR2 (germline): KGHSH, LQKENI. The CDR3 sequence is 16 residues long. Trimming stripped 1 base from V and 9 bases from J, with 19 bases between. The CDR3, as DNA: TGTGCCAGCTCACCACTACCCCCTGTCCTAGGTAGTGAGCAGTTCTTC. Translated: CASSPLPPVLGSEQFF.

The genes are TRBV7-2 and TRBJ2-2; 8 nucleotides match TRBD2. CDR1 and CDR2 from the germline V gene are SGHTA and FQGNSA. The CDR3 is 14 amino acids. V dropped 5 bases and J dropped 6; count of bases not matched to a gene: 5. CDR3 protein: CASSRRGGAGELFF. CDR3 nucleotide sequence: TGTGCCAGCAGCCGCCGGGGGGGCGCCGGGGAGCTGTTTTTT. Based on the CDR3 plus reference TRBV7-2 and TRBJ2-2, the full variable domain is GAGVSQSPSNKVTEKGKDVELRCDPISGHTALYWYRQSLGQGLEFLIYFQGNSAPDKSGLPSDRFSAERTGGSVSTLTIQRTQQEDSAVYLCASSRRGGAGELFFGEGSRLTVL.

The rearrangement joins TRBV29-1 to TRBJ1-1, with 9 bases fitting TRBD1. V trimming: 6 bases; J trimming: 3 bases; junction bases outside the gene matches: 14. The CDR3 contains 16 residues. CDR1 and CDR2 from the germline V gene are SQVTM and ANQGSEA. CDR3 DNA sequence: TGCAGCGTAGGACACAGGGGGCGATACGTAGACACTGAAGCTTTCTTT. Translating gives CSVGHRGRYVDTEAFF.

This rearrangement joins TRBV19 to TRBJ2-1; the match to TRBD1 covers 7 bases. Trimming at V came to 2 bases and at J to 6 bases, leaving 4 bases not matched to a gene. CDR1 LNHDA and CDR2 SQIVND come from the germline V gene (reference sequence). The CDR3 has 14 residues. CDR3 protein: CASSILGQRNEQFF. CDR3 nucleotides: TGTGCCAGTAGTATATTGGGACAGCGCAATGAGCAGTTCTTC.

This chain uses TRBV19 with TRBJ1-1; D possibly corresponds to TRBD1 (6 bases). V shed 10 bases and J shed 6 bases, with 24 bases lying between them. Per the germline V gene, CDR1 is LNHDA and CDR2 is SQIVND (reference sequence). CDR3 length: 15 amino acids. CDR3 sequence reads: CANSGNLDSSPEAFF. The CDR3 coding sequence is TGTGCCAATTCCGGTAATCTGGACAGCAGTCCTGAAGCTTTCTTT.

The V call is TRBV19, the J call TRBJ2-7; D is undetermined. The germline CDR1 and CDR2 sequences are LNHDA and SQIVND (reference sequence). Between the trimmed V and J ends, which lost 5 bases and 4 bases, there was a span of 12 bases. The CDR3 has 13 residues. The CDR3 DNA reads TGTGCCAGTAGTGGGCAGCTCCCTTACGAGCAGTACTTC. Translated, it gives CASSGQLPYEQYF. Looking up the rest from reference TRBV19 and TRBJ2-7 gives the full variable domain: DGGITQSPKYLFRKEGQNVTLSCEQNLNHDAMYWYRQDPGQGLRLIYYSQIVNDFQKGDIAEGYSVSREKKESFPLTVTSAQKNPTAFYLCASSGQLPYEQYFGPGTRLTVT.

This clone came up once. The rearrangement uses TRBV14 and TRBJ2-7; 7 bases match TRBD2. The CDR3 is 14 amino acids. Trimming at V came to 4 bases and at J to 2 bases, leaving 5 bases not matched to a gene. The germline gives CDR1 SGHDN, CDR2 FVKESK. The CDR3 loop is CASSRGLGTYEQYF. The DNA of the CDR3 is TGTGCCAGCAGCCGCGGACTAGGAACCTACGAGCAGTACTTC.